The clone carrying this T cell receptor (beta chain) has ten or more counts. The antigen is not known. This entry belongs to a study of CD8 T cells in ankylosing spondylitis. MiXCR, applied by TCRdb to the 5' RACE reads, yields one record per CDR3 protein. The sample lists 700,000 to 1,000,000 distinct CDR3 sequences; approximately 10% were seen once. V lost 5 bases and J lost 6; bases outside the gene matches: 12. Germline values: CDR1 SQVTM, CDR2 ANQGSEA. The CDR3 has 16 amino acids. Study-wide results and limits: Blood from ankylosing spondylitis patients appeared to carry a characteristic roughly 8-variant TCR beta motif. It was reported that disease-linked clones were significantly enriched in matched ankylosing spondylitis synovial fluid.

Sequenced input: blood, either unsorted or a sorted T cell fraction (not recorded which). The receptor comes from a male donor with ankylosing spondylitis. The genes are TRBV29-1 and TRBJ2-4; 11 bases fit TRBD2. CDR3 sequence reads: CSVQTSSGRAANIQYF. CDR3 bases: TGCAGCGTTCAGACCAGTAGCGGGAGGGCTGCAAACATTCAGTACTTC. Looking up the rest from reference TRBV29-1 and TRBJ2-4 gives the full variable domain: SAVISQKPSRDICQRGTSLTIQCQVDSQVTMMFWYRQQPGQSLTLIATANQGSEATYESGFVIDKFPISRPNLTFSTLTVSNMSPEDSSIYLCSVQTSSGRAANIQYFGAGTRLSVL.